Listed below are T cell receptor beta chains from one sample, sequenced in a study of PD-L1 blockade in urothelial cancer. Sequenced by immunoSEQ multiplex PCR; TCRdb stores in-frame clones only, minus some. Here the sample spans about 40,000 clones, under 90% being singletons. The sequences come from PBMCs, collected around atezolizumab (anti-PD-L1) treatment. The source of these receptors is a man in his 60s with urothelial cancer. CDR3s include the opening cysteine and the closing phenylalanine or tryptophan. Each record gives: D gene, clone size, V gene, J gene, CDR3 protein, CDR3 DNA. The D gene is left open where the match is weak. Size is omitted from some rows. Given values are once, few, many or a class for expanded clones.

NA,NA,TRBV7-9,TRBJ2-5,CASSLVRQDNYQETQYF,TGTGCCAGCAGCTTAGTTAGACAGGACAACTACCAAGAGACCCAGTACTTC
NA,few,TRBV18,TRBJ1-4,CASSPTGSNEKLFF,TGTGCCAGCTCACCCACAGGGTCGAATGAAAAACTGTTTTTT
TRBD2,once,TRBV5-6,TRBJ2-3,CASSLAGRGGRADTQYF,TGTGCCAGCAGCTTGGCCGGGCGGGGGGGCCGGGCAGATACGCAGTATTTT
NA,NA,TRBV27,TRBJ1-1,CASSGSGGNTEAFF,TGTGCCAGCAGTGGCTCGGGGGGGAACACTGAAGCTTTCTTT
NA,once,TRBV15,TRBJ2-3,CATSRDQASTDTQYF,TGTGCCACCAGCAGAGATCAGGCAAGCACAGATACGCAGTATTTT
NA,NA,TRBV15,TRBJ1-5,CATSRDIQPQHF,TGTGCCACCAGCAGAGATATACAGCCCCAGCATTTT
NA,once,TRBV6-6,TRBJ2-2,CASRPGEKTMAGELFF,TGTGCCAGCAGACCCGGAGAGAAGACGATGGCCGGGGAGCTGTTTTTT
NA,NA,TRBV19,TRBJ1-1,CASSQDSYTEAFF,TGTGCCAGTAGCCAAGACTCCTACACTGAAGCTTTCTTT
NA,NA,TRBV28,TRBJ2-5,CASTVGGQETQYF,TGTGCCAGCACGGTGGGCGGGCAAGAGACCCAGTACTTC
TRBD1,NA,TRBV5-1,TRBJ1-6,CASSPQDRARGDSPLHF,TGCGCCAGCAGCCCCCAGGACAGGGCAAGAGGGGATTCACCCCTCCACTTT
TRBD2,few,TRBV2,TRBJ2-7,CASSVGAGYEQYF,TGTGCCAGCAGTGTGGGAGCGGGATACGAGCAGTACTTC
TRBD2,NA,TRBV27,TRBJ2-2,CASSLAGGTGELFF,TGTGCCAGCAGTTTAGCGGGGGGGACCGGGGAGCTGTTTTTT
NA,NA,TRBV30,TRBJ1-2,CAWRGPTSNYGYTF,TGTGCCTGGAGGGGGCCAACTAGCAACTATGGCTACACCTTC
TRBD2,NA,TRBV12-5,TRBJ2-3,CASAAGVTQYF,TGTGCTAGTGCGGCGGGGGTTACGCAGTATTTT
TRBD1,NA,TRBV5-1,TRBJ1-1,CASSPGTGGTEAFF,TGCGCCAGCAGCCCCGGGACAGGGGGAACTGAAGCTTTCTTT
NA,NA,TRBV7-3,TRBJ1-1,CASSNGVNTEAFF,TGTGCCAGCAGTAACGGAGTGAACACTGAAGCTTTCTTT
TRBD1,once,TRBV6-6,TRBJ1-3,CASSYDGQGIVF,TGTGCCAGCAGTTACGACGGACAGGGGATCGTTTTT
NA,few,TRBV29-1,TRBJ2-1,CSVEGPYDNEQFF,TGCAGCGTTGAAGGTCCCTACGACAATGAGCAGTTCTTC
NA,NA,TRBV11-2,TRBJ1-4,CASSLDAGENEKLFF,TGTGCCAGCAGCCTAGACGCGGGGGAGAATGAAAAACTGTTTTTT
NA,few,TRBV6-1,TRBJ2-7,CASSESGQYYEQYF,TGTGCCAGCAGTGAATCAGGGCAGTACTACGAGCAGTACTTC
NA,NA,TRBV5-1,TRBJ2-5,CASSSSMDKETQYF,TGCGCCAGCAGCTCCTCGATGGACAAAGAGACCCAGTACTTC
TRBD1,few,TRBV9,TRBJ2-2,CASSVVALQGANTGELFF,TGTGCCAGCAGCGTAGTAGCCCTGCAGGGGGCGAACACCGGGGAGCTGTTTTTT
TRBD1,NA,TRBV9,TRBJ2-1,CASSVYPSPGGPLSNEQFF,TGTGCCAGCAGCGTATACCCGAGTCCAGGGGGACCTTTATCGAATGAGCAGTTCTTC
NA,NA,TRBV28,TRBJ1-3,CASSPQGGGNTIYF,TGTGCCAGCAGTCCTCAGGGAGGTGGAAACACCATATATTTT
TRBD1,NA,TRBV6-6,TRBJ2-7,CASSYETGPPPEQYF,TGTGCCAGCAGTTACGAGACAGGGCCCCCCCCCGAGCAGTACTTC
NA,few,TRBV7-6,TRBJ2-5,CASSKRIQETQYF,TGTGCCAGCAGCAAGAGGATACAAGAGACCCAGTACTTC
TRBD2,NA,TRBV7-2,TRBJ2-1,CASSLSSGGYNEQFF,TGTGCCAGCAGCTTGTCTAGCGGCGGATACAATGAGCAGTTCTTC
NA,NA,TRBV7-8,TRBJ1-6,CASSLSRDSSPLHF,TGTGCCAGCAGCCTATCCAGGGATAGTTCACCCCTCCACTTT
NA,NA,TRBV15,TRBJ2-3,CATSRDLGSADTQYF,TGTGCCACCAGCAGAGATTTAGGGAGCGCAGATACGCAGTATTTT
NA,NA,TRBV28,TRBJ2-7,CASSLGQAPYEQYF,TGTGCCAGCAGTTTAGGCCAGGCTCCCTACGAGCAGTACTTC
TRBD1,NA,TRBV7-8,TRBJ1-5,CASSKDRALNQPQHF,TGTGCCAGCAGCAAGGACAGGGCCCTCAATCAGCCCCAGCATTTT
TRBD1,once,TRBV5-6,TRBJ2-2,CASSPGQSNTGELFF,TGTGCCAGCAGCCCGGGACAGTCGAACACCGGGGAGCTGTTTTTT
NA,NA,TRBV28,TRBJ1-2,CASSSSTGQGYTF,TGTGCCAGCAGCTCTTCCACAGGACAGGGCTACACCTTC
NA,NA,TRBV18,TRBJ1-4,CASSPPSGTNEKLFF,TGTGCCAGCTCACCACCATCGGGGACTAATGAAAAACTGTTTTTT
TRBD2,once,TRBV6-4,TRBJ2-5,CASSPLAGTQETQYF,TGTGCCAGCAGCCCCCTAGCGGGGACACAAGAGACCCAGTACTTC
TRBD1,NA,TRBV30,TRBJ2-7,CAWDPGTAVYEQYF,TGTGCCTGGGACCCCGGGACAGCTGTCTACGAGCAGTACTTC
TRBD1,NA,TRBV29-1,TRBJ2-7,CSVQGDPYEQYF,TGCAGCGTTCAGGGGGATCCCTACGAGCAGTACTTC
NA,once,TRBV5-1,TRBJ2-5,CASSLGGRGHEETQYF,TGCGCCAGCAGCTTGGGAGGCAGAGGCCACGAAGAGACCCAGTACTTC
NA,once,TRBV6-5,TRBJ2-1,CASRPSPSSYNEQFF,TGTGCCAGCAGACCTTCCCCTAGCTCCTACAATGAGCAGTTCTTC
NA,NA,TRBV6-5,TRBJ1-3,CASSQRAYGNTIYF,TGTGCCAGCAGCCAACGAGCATATGGAAACACCATATATTTT
TRBD1,once,TRBV6-5,TRBJ1-6,CASRTGFGDSPLHF,TGTGCCAGCAGGACAGGGTTCGGAGATTCACCCCTCCACTTT
TRBD2,once,TRBV6-5,TRBJ2-1,CASSFTSGASYNEQFF,TGTGCCAGCAGTTTCACTAGCGGCGCCTCCTACAATGAGCAGTTCTTC
TRBD1,NA,TRBV19,TRBJ1-2,CASKRGQVYGYTF,TGTGCCAGTAAGAGGGGGCAAGTCTATGGCTACACCTTC
NA,NA,TRBV2,TRBJ2-7,CASSEAISYEQYF,TGTGCCAGCAGTGAAGCGATTAGCTACGAGCAGTACTTC